The 10 T cell receptor beta chains reported below all come from one sample, sequenced in a study of blood T cell dynamics during melanoma immunotherapy. Time point indicated: pre-treatment baseline. Sequenced by immunoSEQ multiplex PCR; TCRdb stores in-frame clones only, minus some. The profile shows about 10,000 clones, about 87% of them singletons. The sample in question was blood, obtained from a patient treated with checkpoint blockade. These receptor sequences come from a human donor with melanoma.

The chain has TRBV5-5 and TRBJ1-3; the D gene is possibly TRBD1 (5 bases). Germline CDR1 is SGHKS and CDR2 is YYEKEE (reference sequence). Trimming pared 3 bases from V and 3 bases from J, leaving 16 bases between. The CDR3 is made up of 16 amino acids. In nucleotides, the CDR3 is TGTGCCAGCAGCTCCAGGGAGCGCCCGCTTGGAAACACCATATATTTT. Translated: CASSSRERPLGNTIYF.

Here the CDR3 DNA reads TGTGCCAGCAGCCCCTGGACGAGGGGCCGCATGAACACTGAAGCTTTCTTT. Amino acids: CASSPWTRGRMNTEAFF. This rearrangement joins TRBV7-2 to TRBJ1-1; possible D gene TRBD1, 5 bases. There are 17 residues in the CDR3. Germline CDR1 reads SGHTA; CDR2 reads FQGNSA. The V end was cut by 5 bases, the J end by 0 bases, with 19 bases between.

V gene TRBV5-4 combines with J gene TRBJ2-3; D is unclear. Trimming cost V 0 bases and J 2 bases, with 7 bases left between them. This CDR3 spans 14 amino acids. The germline gives CDR1 SGHNT, CDR2 YYREEE (reference sequence). The DNA of the CDR3 is TGTGCCAGCAGCTTGGCTAGTATCACAGATACGCAGTATTTT. Amino acid sequence: CASSLASITDTQYF.

The rearrangement joins TRBV11-2 to TRBJ2-2, with 10 positions matching TRBD2. Trimming removed 8 bases from V and 4 bases from J; junction bases left unmatched: 7. This CDR3 region has 15 residues. Germline CDR1 reads SGHAT; CDR2 reads FQNNGV. The CDR3 nucleotides read TGTGCCAGCCCAGCGGGAGGGATTGGCACCGGGGAGCTGTTTTTT. Translation gives CASPAGGIGTGELFF. Using reference TRBV11-2 and TRBJ2-2 for the parts outside the CDR3, the full variable domain is EAGVAQSPRYKIIEKRQSVAFWCNPISGHATLYWYQQILGQGPKLLIQFQNNGVVDDSQLPKDRFSAERLKGVDSTLKIQPAKLEDSAVYLCASPAGGIGTGELFFGEGSRLTVL.

This chain connects TRBV15 to TRBJ2-1, with D unclear. Trimming shortened V by 1 base and J by 8 bases, and 6 bases separated the two germline ends. Germline values: CDR1 LNHNV, CDR2 YYDKDF (reference sequence). This CDR3 region has 12 residues. CDR3 DNA: TGTGCCACCAGCAGAGGAATCTATGAGCAGTTCTTC. Its protein is CATSRGIYEQFF.

The rearrangement joins TRBV7-9 to TRBJ1-3, with D perhaps matching TRBD1 (6 bases). The germline gives CDR1 SEHNR, CDR2 FQNEAQ (reference sequence). The CDR3 spans 14 residues. V shed 7 bases and J shed 4 bases, with 14 bases lying between them. The CDR3 loop reads CASKYSGDGNTIYF. CDR3 DNA: TGTGCCAGCAAATACTCAGGGGACGGAAACACCATATATTTT.

The chain carries TRBV2 and TRBJ1-6, with 8 nucleotides matching TRBD1. Germline V lookup: CDR1 SNHLY, CDR2 FYNNEI. V gave up 9 bases and J gave up 9 bases; unmatched junction bases: 13. CDR3 size: 15 residues. The DNA of the CDR3 is TGTGCCAGGAAGACAGGGGAAGTTTTGGGTTCACCCCTCCACTTT. Translating it yields CARKTGEVLGSPLHF.

This clone was seen a single time. The chain recombines TRBV5-1 with TRBJ2-2; TRBD1 matches 12 bases. The CDR3 runs to 15 residues. Trimming cost V 4 bases and J 5 bases; bases outside gene matches: 3. The germline CDR1 and CDR2 sequences are SGHRS and YFSETQ. The chain's CDR3 is CASSRDRGLTGELFF. The CDR3 DNA reads TGCGCCAGCAGCCGGGACAGGGGGCTTACCGGGGAGCTGTTTTTT.

On this clone itself: Additional DNA sequences in this sample encode the identical CDR3. The chain recombines TRBV6-1 with TRBJ1-1; D is undetermined. Germline lookup yields CDR1 MNHNS and CDR2 SASEGT. CDR3 length: 13 residues. V shed 1 base and J shed 1 base, with 4 bases lying between them. CDR3 amino acids: CASSEVRNTEAFF. The CDR3 nucleotides are TGTGCCAGCAGTGAAGTTAGGAACACTGAAGCTTTCTTT.

Concerning this clone itself: The junction shows a germline mismatch at one end, possibly a read error. V and J are TRBV6-4 and TRBJ2-3; 11 positions agree with TRBD2. The germline gives CDR1 MRHNA, CDR2 SNTAGT. CDR3 size: 14 residues. The CDR3 nucleotides read TGTGCCAACAGTGAACTAGCGGGAGATGATACGCAGTATTTT. The encoded protein is CANSELAGDDTQYF.